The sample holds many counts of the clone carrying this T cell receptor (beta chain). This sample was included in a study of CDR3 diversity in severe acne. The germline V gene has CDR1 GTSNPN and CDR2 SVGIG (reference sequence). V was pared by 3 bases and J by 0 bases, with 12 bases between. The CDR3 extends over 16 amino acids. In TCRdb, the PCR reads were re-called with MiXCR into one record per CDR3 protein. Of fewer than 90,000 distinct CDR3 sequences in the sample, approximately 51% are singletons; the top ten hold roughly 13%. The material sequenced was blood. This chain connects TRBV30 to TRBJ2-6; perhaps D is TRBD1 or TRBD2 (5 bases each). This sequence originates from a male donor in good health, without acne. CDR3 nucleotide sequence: TGTGCCTGGAGGAGGGGTAGGGTCTCTGGGGCCAACGTCCTGACTTTC. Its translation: CAWRRGRVSGANVLTF.